The 18 T cell receptor beta chains given below trace back to one sample, sequenced in a study of circulating and synovial CD4+ cells in juvenile arthritis. Only in-frame clones appear in the TCRdb table, and some are missing; sequencing was by immunoSEQ multiplex PCR. The profile shows approximately 16,000 clones, around 91% of them singletons. Sample: CD4+ T cells from blood. Receptors originate from a human donor with juvenile idiopathic arthritis.

V gene TRBV14 combines with J gene TRBJ1-4; a weak D match, TRBD1 (5 bases). Germline V gene sequence: CDR1 SGHDN, CDR2 FVKESK. Trimming pared 1 base from V and 3 bases from J, leaving 21 bases between. The CDR3 runs 19 residues. CDR3 bases: TGTGCCAGCAGCCAAGCCGAGAAGGAGCCGGGGGGGGCTAATGAAAAACTGTTTTTT. Its protein is CASSQAEKEPGGANEKLFF.

V usage is TRBV7-2 and J usage is TRBJ2-7, with 8 positions matching TRBD2. After removal of 8 bases from V and 9 bases from J, the junction contained 27 bases not matched to a gene. This CDR3 region has 18 residues. Germline CDR1 SGHTA, CDR2 FQGNSA. The CDR3 DNA reads TGTGCCAGCGGTTGGGGTCGGGGGGGGCGGGAATTCTCCGGCGGGCAGTACTTC. Its translation is CASGWGRGGREFSGGQYF. Full variable domain (missing parts from reference TRBV7-2 and TRBJ2-7): GAGVSQSPSNKVTEKGKDVELRCDPISGHTALYWYRQSLGQGLEFLIYFQGNSAPDKSGLPSDRFSAERTGGSVSTLTIQRTQQEDSAVYLCASGWGRGGREFSGGQYFGPGTRLTVT.

This clone was seen a handful of times. The gene calls are TRBV19 and TRBJ2-7, with D possibly being TRBD2 (6 bases). Trimming cost V 11 bases and J 3 bases, with 23 bases left between them. The length of the CDR3 is 15 residues. CDR1 and CDR2 (germline): LNHDA, SQIVND (reference sequence). This chain's CDR3 is CAASSRFAGYYEQYF. CDR3 sequence (DNA): TGTGCCGCCAGTAGCCGATTTGCGGGATACTACGAGCAGTACTTC.

The gene calls are TRBV25-1 and TRBJ1-2; TRBD1 aligns across 7 bases. Germline V gene data show CDR1 as MGHDK and CDR2 as SYGVNS. V shed 4 bases and J 0 bases; nucleotides not matched to a gene: 5. The CDR3 totals 15 residues. CDR3 sequence reads: CASSVGTAANYGYTF. In DNA, the CDR3 is TGTGCCAGCAGTGTGGGGACAGCCGCTAACTATGGCTACACCTTC.

The V gene is TRBV7-9, the J gene TRBJ1-1, with TRBD1 identical over 7 bases. V shed 3 bases, J shed 5 bases, and the junction held 9 bases outside the gene matches. The CDR3 runs 15 residues. CDR1 SEHNR and CDR2 FQNEAQ come from the germline V gene (reference sequence). This CDR3 reads CASSFQGVRTTEAFF. The CDR3 nucleotides are TGTGCCAGCAGCTTTCAGGGGGTAAGAACGACTGAAGCTTTCTTT.

The V call is TRBV7-2, the J call TRBJ2-1; 10 bases line up with TRBD2. Germline V gene data show CDR1 as SGHTA and CDR2 as FQGNSA. V trimming: 5 bases; J trimming: 10 bases; junction bases outside the gene matches: 14. The CDR3 has 16 residues. The CDR3 sequence: CASSRHRSGGASEQFF. The CDR3 region has the DNA TGTGCCAGCAGCCGCCATAGGAGCGGGGGGGCCTCCGAGCAGTTCTTC.

This chain connects TRBV5-1 to TRBJ1-2, with D hard to call. V was pared by 1 base and J by 8 bases, with 12 bases between. Germline-derived CDR1 and CDR2 are SGHRS and YFSETQ. The CDR3 has 13 residues. The CDR3 spells CASSLSLSGGYTF. The CDR3 nucleotides are TGCGCCAGCAGCTTGAGTCTATCGGGAGGCTACACCTTC.

The rearrangement links TRBV5-1 to TRBJ2-5; D possibly corresponds to TRBD1 (5 bases). The J call may be mistaken, given a closer DNA end match to TRBJ2-7. The CDR3 has 14 amino acids. Germline CDR1 reads SGHRS; CDR2 reads YFSETQ. The CDR3 sequence is CASSRITGRDEQYF. In DNA, the CDR3 is TGCGCCAGCAGCAGGATTACAGGTCGAGACGAGCAGTACTTC.

The genes are TRBV5-1 and TRBJ1-2, with 9 nucleotides matching TRBD1. With 4 bases clipped from V and 3 bases from J, the junction kept 7 bases outside the gene matches. Germline CDR1 reads SGHRS; CDR2 reads YFSETQ. The CDR3 totals 15 residues. The CDR3 loop reads CASSDYRGPYYGYTF. CDR3 DNA: TGCGCCAGCAGCGATTACAGGGGGCCTTACTATGGCTACACCTTC.

In its sample, this clone was seen once. The chain recombines TRBV7-3 with TRBJ2-7, with 8 positions matching TRBD1. Germline CDR1 SGHTA, CDR2 FQGTGA. J was trimmed by 3 bases and V by 2 bases; bases with no gene match: 6. The CDR3 spans 15 residues. The DNA of the CDR3 is TGTGCCAGCAGCTTATCGACAGGGGTGGGCTACGAGCAGTACTTC. Its translation is CASSLSTGVGYEQYF.

This clone was found a few times. This CDR3 is CASSEGRGPTDTQYF. The CDR3 DNA sequence: TGTGCCAGCAGTGAAGGGCGGGGGCCCACAGATACGCAGTATTTT. This chain connects TRBV2 to TRBJ2-3; tentative D call: TRBD2 (7 bases). Trimming left V 1 base short and J 2 bases short, with 10 bases between. In germline, CDR1 is SNHLY, CDR2 FYNNEI. The CDR3 spans 15 residues.

V usage is TRBV12-5 and J usage is TRBJ2-1; D ambiguous. CDR1 LGHNT and CDR2 FRNRAP come from the germline V gene. CDR3 length equals 17 residues. V gave up 6 bases and J gave up 2 bases, with 20 bases separating them. CDR3 sequence (DNA): TGTGCTAGTGGCTCCAATCCCAAAGCGACCACCTACAATGAGCAGTTCTTC. It yields the protein CASGSNPKATTYNEQFF.

The chain employs TRBV18 and TRBJ2-5; a possible D gene is TRBD1 (5 bases). The DNA end lines up better with TRBJ2-7; the J call may be wrong. Per germline, CDR1 KGHSH and CDR2 LQKENI. The CDR3 contains 14 residues. The CDR3 protein is CASSPPLGAYEQYF. In DNA, the CDR3 is TGTGCCAGCTCACCACCGTTAGGGGCCTACGAGCAGTACTTC.

J is TRBJ1-2 and V is TRBV13; D not resolved. Germline V CDR1 and CDR2: PRHDT, FYEKMQ (reference sequence). CDR3 length: 18 residues. V lost 0 bases, J lost 4 bases, and 21 bases lay in between. The CDR3 DNA reads TGTGCCAGCAGCTTAGGTCCCAAGGTGTCAAGAACTAGCTATGGCTACACCTTC. This codes for CASSLGPKVSRTSYGYTF.

The gene calls are TRBV19 and TRBJ2-7; 8 bases agree with TRBD1. Germline CDR1 reads LNHDA; CDR2 reads SQIVND (reference sequence). V was clipped by 5 bases and J by 2 bases; unmatched bases: 5. The CDR3 runs to 14 residues. The CDR3 loop reads CASSAQQGAYEQYF. The CDR3 DNA follows: TGTGCCAGTAGTGCTCAACAGGGGGCCTACGAGCAGTACTTC. The variable domain in full, with the rest retrieved from reference TRBV19 and TRBJ2-7, is DGGITQSPKYLFRKEGQNVTLSCEQNLNHDAMYWYRQDPGQGLRLIYYSQIVNDFQKGDIAEGYSVSREKKESFPLTVTSAQKNPTAFYLCASSAQQGAYEQYFGPGTRLTVT.

This clone has more than one count but fewer than ten. V is TRBV6-5 and J is TRBJ2-7, with 14 positions matching TRBD2. The ends lost 4 bases at V and 6 bases at J; junction bases unmatched: 2. CDR3 length equals 14 residues. The germline gives CDR1 MNHEY, CDR2 SVGAGI. The CDR3 loop reads CASSFGTSGGEQYF. The CDR3 DNA sequence: TGTGCCAGCAGTTTCGGGACTAGCGGGGGCGAGCAGTACTTC.

V gene TRBV9 combines with J gene TRBJ1-1; D is unresolved. From germline, CDR1 is SGDLS and CDR2 YYNGEE. This CDR3 has 15 amino acids. Trimming took 7 bases from V and 0 from J, leaving 16 bases between them. In DNA, the CDR3 is TGTGCCAGCTGCCCCGGGGTCCACATGAACACTGAAGCTTTCTTT. This codes for CASCPGVHMNTEAFF.

V gene TRBV11-3 combines with J gene TRBJ2-2; 12 bases are a match to TRBD2. The length of the CDR3 is 15 residues. Germline-derived CDR1 and CDR2 are SGHNT and YENEEA. V shed 5 bases, J shed 6 bases, and the junction held 4 bases outside the gene matches. CDR3 coding DNA: TGTGCCAGCAGCCTGACTAGCGGGAGTCCCGGGGAGCTGTTTTTT. This codes for CASSLTSGSPGELFF.